This TCR beta chain originates from a study of metastatic and nonmetastatic thyroid tumors. Across the whole study: Repertoires of blood and of tissue (tumor or nodule) from malignant and benign thyroid patients were compared. Notes on the study in general: Patients with malignant thyroid tumors reportedly had significantly higher TCR beta diversity than those with benign nodules, in blood and tumor.

The germline V and J ends were trimmed by 2 bases and 6 bases, with 11 bases remaining between them. Germline values: CDR1 LGHNA, CDR2 YNFKEQ. CDR3 length equals 14 residues. Patients underwent thyroid surgery, and none had received any treatment before it. This clone was found many times. The antigen is unknown. With MiXCR, TCRdb reprocessed the PCR reads. Of more than 25,000 clones listed, roughly 7.1% are singletons. Material: blood. The TCR originated in a female donor with papillary thyroid cancer or a benign thyroid nodule (not recorded which). Some clones in this sample may be carry-over from other donors' samples. The chain couples TRBV4-2 to TRBJ2-1; D is perhaps TRBD2 (5 bases). CDR3 amino acids: CASSQLTKINEQFF. The CDR3 DNA is TGTGCCAGCAGCCAATTGACTAAAATCAATGAGCAGTTCTTC.